One sample yielded the 5 T cell receptor beta chains listed below, sequenced in a study of CD8 T cells in Susac syndrome. 0.5 to 1 ug RNA was reverse transcribed with random hexamers. TCRdb itself ran the immunoSEQ multiplex PCR reads through MiXCR, one entry per CDR3 protein. The top ten clones hold approximately 0.52% of a sample with 80,000 or so distinct CDR3 sequences, 85% to 95% of them seen once. The sequenced material came from CD4+ T cells from PBMCs. The receptor set was obtained from a human donor with Susac syndrome.

The chain combines TRBV7-2 with TRBJ2-5; D gene ambiguous. The ends were cut back, 4 bases at V and 14 bases at J, with 14 bases in the middle. The V gene's germline CDR1 is SGHTA and CDR2 FQGNSA. This CDR3 is built from 11 residues. CDR3 DNA: TGTGCCAGCAGCTATGGGGTCCCGCCTTACTTC. It codes for CASSYGVPPYF.

The rearrangement joins TRBV18 to TRBJ2-3; a possible D gene is TRBD2 (6 bases). The V end was cut by 2 bases, the J end by 4 bases, with 10 bases between. The CDR3 runs to 14 residues. The germline CDR1 and CDR2 sequences are KGHSH and LQKENI. The CDR3: CASSPFRGSDTQYF. Here the CDR3 DNA reads TGTGCCAGCTCACCATTCCGGGGGTCAGATACGCAGTATTTT. The whole variable domain, filled in from reference TRBV18 and TRBJ2-3, reads NAGVMQNPRHLVRRRGQEARLRCSPMKGHSHVYWYRQLPEEGLKFMVYLQKENIIDESGMPKERFSAEFPKEGPSILRIQQVVRGDSAAYFCASSPFRGSDTQYFGPGTRLTVL.

This sequence joins TRBV24-1 and TRBJ2-2; 8 positions agree with TRBD2. Per the germline V gene, CDR1 is KGHDR and CDR2 is SFDVKD. The CDR3 is 15 residues long. The ends lost 4 bases at V and 6 bases at J; junction bases unmatched: 6. As DNA, the CDR3 is TGTGCCACCAGTGACGCCGGGAGGGCCTCCGGGGAGCTGTTTTTT. Translated: CATSDAGRASGELFF.

The chain recombines TRBV6-5 with TRBJ2-7; 10 nucleotides agree with TRBD1. V lost 6 bases, J lost 0 bases, and 5 bases stayed unmatched. CDR1 and CDR2 (germline): MNHEY, SVGAGI. The CDR3 is 15 amino acids. The chain's CDR3 is CASSRRQGASYEQYF. CDR3 in DNA: TGTGCCAGCAGCAGGCGACAGGGGGCCTCCTACGAGCAGTACTTC.

The chain has TRBV6-2 or TRBV6-3 and TRBJ2-1; a possible D gene is TRBD2 (6 bases). This CDR3 region has 13 residues. CDR1 and CDR2 (germline): MNHEY, SVGEGT. V lost 8 bases, J lost 2 bases, and 10 bases lay in between. The CDR3 DNA reads as TGTGCCAGCGCGGAGGGAACCTACAATGAGCAGTTCTTC. It translates to CASAEGTYNEQFF.